A single sample gave rise to the 5 T cell receptor beta chains below, sequenced in a study of blood T cells in healthy people across ages (dated by TCRdb to the mid-2010s). Library method: 5' RACE. The run used an Illumina HiSeq 2500. A second PCR of 7 to 11 cycles was performed with a sample-barcoded 5' primer and a J-beta primer mix. TCRdb handled the public reads itself, with Q25 trimming in fastp and clone calling in MiXCR, and kept productive beta chains. Each entry merges the rows of one CDR3 protein and shows their most common DNA and genes. This sample is represented by about 1 million distinct CDR3 sequences; over 35% of them were singletons. Jointly, the top ten make up about 20% of the sample. Sequencing was performed on blood. These receptors were taken from a woman aged 55 to 70 in good health.

The chain links TRBV12-3 or TRBV12-4 to TRBJ2-3; either TRBD1 or TRBD2 may fit D (5 bases each). V lost 3 bases and J lost 2, with 15 bases in between. The CDR3 runs 16 residues. CDR3 residues: CASSFAGKEVTDTQYF. The CDR3, as DNA: TGTGCCAGCAGTTTCGCAGGGAAGGAGGTCACAGATACGCAGTATTTT.

This clonotype turned up a few times. The gene calls are TRBV27 and TRBJ1-2; 9 nucleotides agree with TRBD1. The germline V gene encodes CDR1 MNHEY and CDR2 SMNVEV (reference sequence). V gave up 1 base and J gave up 8 bases; unmatched junction bases: 11. This CDR3 spans 16 amino acids. CDR3 in DNA: TGTGCCAGCAGTTTATACGCCGACAGGGGGAAGGGAGGCTACACCTTC. Translation gives CASSLYADRGKGGYTF.

The chain combines TRBV5-1 with TRBJ2-7; TRBD1 is a possible D gene (5 bases). V was shortened by 4 bases and J by 3 bases, with 11 bases between the two germline ends. CDR3 length: 13 amino acids. Germline CDR1 SGHRS, CDR2 YFSETQ. Here the CDR3 DNA reads TGCGCCAGCAGCCCTCAGGGATACTACGAGCAGTACTTC. It specifies CASSPQGYYEQYF. Full variable domain (rest looked up from reference TRBV5-1 and TRBJ2-7): KAGVTQTPRYLIKTRGQQVTLSCSPISGHRSVSWYQQTPGQGLQFLFEYFSETQRNKGNFPGRFSGRQFSNSRSEMNVSTLELGDSALYLCASSPQGYYEQYFGPGTRLTVT.

The chain carries TRBV2 and TRBJ2-1, with a weak D call TRBD1 (6 bases). CDR1 is SNHLY and CDR2 is FYNNEI in the germline V gene. CDR3 length equals 11 residues. V gave up 6 bases and J gave up 12 bases, with 12 bases separating them. CDR3 in DNA: TGTGCCAGCAGCCCGAGGGGGTTGCAGTTCTTC. It specifies CASSPRGLQFF.

J is TRBJ2-1 and V is TRBV20-1; 13 nucleotides agree with TRBD2. The germline gives CDR1 DFQATT, CDR2 SNEGSKA (reference sequence). The V segment lost 5 bases and the J segment 7 bases; nucleotides outside the gene matches: 11. The CDR3 covers 16 residues. The CDR3, as DNA: TGCAGTGCTCTACTAGCGGGAGGGCTCCATCGGAATGAGCAGTTCTTC. Protein sequence: CSALLAGGLHRNEQFF.